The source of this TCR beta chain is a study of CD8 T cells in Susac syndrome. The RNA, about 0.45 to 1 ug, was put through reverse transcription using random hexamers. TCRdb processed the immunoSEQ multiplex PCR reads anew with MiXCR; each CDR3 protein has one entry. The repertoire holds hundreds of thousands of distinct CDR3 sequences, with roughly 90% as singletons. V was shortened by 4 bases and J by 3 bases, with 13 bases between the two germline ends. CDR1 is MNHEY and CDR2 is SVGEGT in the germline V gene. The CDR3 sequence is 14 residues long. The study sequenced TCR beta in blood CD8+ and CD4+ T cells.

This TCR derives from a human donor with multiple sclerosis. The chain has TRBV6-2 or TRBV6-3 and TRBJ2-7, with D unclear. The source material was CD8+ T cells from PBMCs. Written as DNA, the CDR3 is TGTGCCAGCAGTTCCCGGACGGTCGGCTACGAGCAGTACTTC. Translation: CASSSRTVGYEQYF.